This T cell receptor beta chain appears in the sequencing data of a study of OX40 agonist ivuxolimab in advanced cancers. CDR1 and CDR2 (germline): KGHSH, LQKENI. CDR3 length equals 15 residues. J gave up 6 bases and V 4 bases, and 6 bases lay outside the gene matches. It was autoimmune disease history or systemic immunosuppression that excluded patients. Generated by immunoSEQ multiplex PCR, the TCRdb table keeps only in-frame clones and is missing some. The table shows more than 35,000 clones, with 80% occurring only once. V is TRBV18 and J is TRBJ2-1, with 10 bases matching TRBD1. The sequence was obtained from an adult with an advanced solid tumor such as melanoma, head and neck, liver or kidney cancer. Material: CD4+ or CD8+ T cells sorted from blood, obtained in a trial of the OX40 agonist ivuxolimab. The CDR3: CASSLGTGEGNEQFF. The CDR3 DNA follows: TGTGCCAGCTCACTTGGGACAGGGGAGGGCAATGAGCAGTTCTTC.